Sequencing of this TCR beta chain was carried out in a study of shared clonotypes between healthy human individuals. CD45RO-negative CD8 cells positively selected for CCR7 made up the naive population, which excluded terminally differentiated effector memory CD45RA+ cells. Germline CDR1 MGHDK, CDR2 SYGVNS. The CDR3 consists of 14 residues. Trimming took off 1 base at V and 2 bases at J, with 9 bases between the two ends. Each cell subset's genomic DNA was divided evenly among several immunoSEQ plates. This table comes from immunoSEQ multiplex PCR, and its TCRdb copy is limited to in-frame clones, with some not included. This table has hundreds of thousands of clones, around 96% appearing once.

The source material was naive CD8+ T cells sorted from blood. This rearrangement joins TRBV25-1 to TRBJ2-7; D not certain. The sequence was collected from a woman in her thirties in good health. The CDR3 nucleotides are TGTGCCAGCAGTGAATTTTCCGAGGCCTACGAGCAGTACTTC. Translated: CASSEFSEAYEQYF.